This entry lists 20 T cell receptor beta chains sequenced from one sample in a study of T cell changes during pregnancy in multiple sclerosis (dated by TCRdb to between 2018 and 2021). Preparation of the library involved the immunoSEQ multiplex PCR assay. TCRdb carries this immuneACCESS record with in-frame sequences only. Its versions omit some clonotypes, under half of them owing to an unresolved V gene in the studies checked, with the rest unexplained. Within this sample are about 20,000 clones, with under 90% of them counted one time only. 8.5% to 10% of the sample belongs to the ten largest clones. The source material was CD8+ T cells from peripheral blood mononuclear cells, sampled after pregnancy. Receptor source: a female donor with multiple sclerosis, enrolled in a pregnancy study.

Turning to this clone: This CDR3 is also generated by other DNA sequences in the sample. DNA for the CDR3: TGTGCCAGCAGTTTATCATTGGGGCAGGAAGCTTTCTTT. This gives the protein CASSLSLGQEAFF. The rearrangement uses TRBV27 and TRBJ1-1, with D tentatively TRBD1 (5 bases). This CDR3 contains 13 residues. CDR1 is MNHEY, CDR2 SMNVEV, per germline (reference sequence). Trimming took off 0 bases at V and 8 bases at J, with 10 bases between the two ends.

V and J are TRBV6-6 and TRBJ1-5; 8 nucleotides line up with TRBD1. The CDR3 contains 14 residues. V lost 2 bases and J lost 7; bases outside the gene matches: 4. The V gene's germline CDR1 is MNHNY and CDR2 SVGAGI (reference sequence). The CDR3 region has the DNA TGTGCCAGCAGTTACAAGGACAGGGAACAGCCCCAGCATTTT. Its translation: CASSYKDREQPQHF.

V usage is TRBV19 and J usage is TRBJ1-5; TRBD1 matches at 8 bases. Unmatched junction bases numbered 6, after V lost 7 bases and J lost 4 bases. The CDR3 has 14 amino acids. The germline V gene encodes CDR1 LNHDA and CDR2 SQIVND (reference sequence). CDR3 nucleotide sequence: TGTGCCAGTACCCCGGGACAGGTTAATCAGCCCCAGCATTTT. Translation: CASTPGQVNQPQHF.

To note about this clone: This sample includes further DNA sequences coding for the same CDR3. The V and J genes are TRBV6-4 and TRBJ2-3; 10 nucleotides align to TRBD2. This CDR3 contains 16 residues. With V trimmed by 0 bases and J by 6 bases, 6 bases remained unmatched. Germline CDR1 and CDR2: MRHNA and SNTAGT. In nucleotides, the CDR3 is TGTGCCAGCAGTGACTCGACCAGCGGGGGGGCTGATACGCAGTATTTT. This encodes CASSDSTSGGADTQYF.

The rearrangement uses TRBV25-1 and TRBJ2-3, with 13 bases that match TRBD2. CDR1 MGHDK and CDR2 SYGVNS come from the germline V gene. The CDR3 consists of 18 residues. J lost 4 bases, V lost 2 bases, and 9 bases had no gene match. The CDR3 sequence: CASSERVTSGRAPDTQYF. CDR3 bases: TGTGCCAGCAGTGAAAGGGTTACTAGCGGGAGGGCGCCAGATACGCAGTATTTT.

This chain joins TRBV9 and TRBJ1-1; perhaps TRBD1 as D (6 bases). CDR3 length: 14 amino acids. The germline V gene has CDR1 SGDLS and CDR2 YYNGEE. Trimming took off 3 bases at V and 2 bases at J, with 11 bases between the two ends. DNA for the CDR3: TGTGCCAGCAGCGGTCACAGGGAAAACACTGAAGCTTTCTTT. Protein sequence: CASSGHRENTEAFF.

This clone was detected once. The V and J genes are TRBV9 and TRBJ1-4, with 7 bases matching TRBD1. Germline CDR1 SGDLS, CDR2 YYNGEE. The CDR3 extends over 15 amino acids. V lost 4 bases, J lost 4 bases, and 7 bases stayed unmatched. The CDR3 loop reads CASSTRDRFNEKLFF. The CDR3 DNA follows: TGTGCCAGCAGCACCCGGGACAGATTTAATGAAAAACTGTTTTTT. The full variable domain, in which reference TRBV9 and TRBJ1-4 provide the parts outside the CDR3, is DSGVTQTPKHLITATGQRVTLRCSPRSGDLSVYWYQQSLDQGLQFLIQYYNGEERAKGNILERFSAQQFPDLHSELNLSSLELGDSALYFCASSTRDRFNEKLFFGSGTQLSVL.

CDR3 region: CASSLRDRGLVETQYF. The CDR3 DNA reads as TGTGCCAGCAGCCTCCGGGACAGGGGGCTAGTGGAGACCCAGTACTTC. The V gene is TRBV11-2, the J gene TRBJ2-5; 12 bases align to TRBD1. The germline gives CDR1 SGHAT, CDR2 FQNNGV. The CDR3 runs 16 residues. V gave up 5 bases and J gave up 5 bases; unmatched junction bases: 9.

This chain uses TRBV5-4 with TRBJ2-5; 7 bases are shared with TRBD1. Germline lookup yields CDR1 SGHNT and CDR2 YYREEE (reference sequence). The ends lost 1 base at V and 2 bases at J; junction bases unmatched: 5. The CDR3 consists of 15 residues. The CDR3 DNA reads TGTGCCAGCAGCTTGAGAGCGACAGGGCAAGAGACCCAGTACTTC. Translating it yields CASSLRATGQETQYF. Full variable domain (rest looked up from reference TRBV5-4 and TRBJ2-5): ETGVTQSPTHLIKTRGQQVTLRCSSQSGHNTVSWYQQALGQGPQFIFQYYREEENGRGNFPPRFSGLQFPNYSSELNVNALELDDSALYLCASSLRATGQETQYFGPGTRLLVL.

Written as DNA, the CDR3 is TGTGCCAGCAGTCTACTTTGGACAGGGAATAATGAAAAACTGTTTTTT. Protein product: CASSLLWTGNNEKLFF. The genes are TRBV2 and TRBJ1-4, with 8 bases lining up with TRBD1. The CDR3 spans 16 residues. Germline lookup yields CDR1 SNHLY and CDR2 FYNNEI. V dropped 5 bases and J dropped 4; count of bases not matched to a gene: 9. Supplemented by reference TRBV2 and TRBJ1-4, the full variable domain reads EPEVTQTPSHQVTQMGQEVILRCVPISNHLYFYWYRQILGQKVEFLVSFYNNEISEKSEIFDDQFSVERPDGSNFTLKIRSTKLEDSAMYFCASSLLWTGNNEKLFFGSGTQLSVL.

This clone was observed once. The rearrangement uses TRBV7-9 and TRBJ2-7; the D gene is possibly TRBD1 (6 bases). Per the germline V gene, CDR1 is SEHNR and CDR2 is FQNEAQ (reference sequence). V lost 5 bases to trimming and J lost 10 bases, with 18 bases between them. CDR3 length equals 13 residues. CDR3 nucleotides: TGTGCCAGCAGCCCCACCCATGACAGGACTCAGTACTTC. This encodes CASSPTHDRTQYF. Looking up the rest from reference TRBV7-9 and TRBJ2-7 gives the full variable domain: DTGVSQNPRHKITKRGQNVTFRCDPISEHNRLYWYRQTLGQGPEFLTYFQNEAQLEKSRLLSDRFSAERPKGSFSTLEIQRTEQGDSAMYLCASSPTHDRTQYFGPGTRLTVT.

This clone was counted a single time. The chain combines TRBV4-3 with TRBJ2-3; weak D call: TRBD1 (6 bases). This CDR3 comprises 18 residues. Trimming stripped 3 bases from V and 0 bases from J, with 19 bases between. In germline, CDR1 is LGHNA, CDR2 YSLEER. The CDR3 coding sequence is TGCGCCAGCAGCCACGCAATCACAGGGACCTCTAGCACAGATACGCAGTATTTT. Amino acids: CASSHAITGTSSTDTQYF.

This chain links TRBV19 with TRBJ1-2, with D perhaps TRBD1 (6 bases). The germline V gene encodes CDR1 LNHDA and CDR2 SQIVND (reference sequence). The CDR3 totals 14 residues. The ends were cut back, 5 bases at V and 1 base at J, with 11 bases in the middle. CDR3 DNA sequence: TGTGCCAGTAGTTCCCGGACAGATAACTATGGCTACACCTTC. As protein: CASSSRTDNYGYTF.

The chain couples TRBV9 to TRBJ1-3; 9 bases map to TRBD1. The germline gives CDR1 SGDLS, CDR2 YYNGEE. This CDR3 is built from 15 residues. Trimming at V came to 5 bases and at J to 8 bases, leaving 11 bases not matched to a gene. CDR3 loop: CASSQRDRVEDTIYF. The CDR3 DNA reads as TGTGCCAGCAGTCAAAGGGACAGGGTTGAGGACACCATATATTTT.

The chain uses TRBV5-1 and TRBJ2-2; 13 bases are shared with TRBD2. Germline CDR1 SGHRS, CDR2 YFSETQ. This CDR3 comprises 18 residues. After removal of 1 base from V and 4 bases from J, the junction contained 7 bases not matched to a gene. The CDR3, as DNA: TGCGCCAGCAGCTTGACTAGCGGGGGGGCCGCTGGCACCGGGGAGCTGTTTTTT. Its protein is CASSLTSGGAAGTGELFF.

V is TRBV6-4 and J is TRBJ2-3, with 13 bases aligning to TRBD2. In germline, CDR1 is MRHNA, CDR2 SNTAGT. With 3 bases clipped from V and 4 bases from J, the junction kept 1 base outside the gene matches. CDR3 length equals 15 residues. The DNA of the CDR3 is TGTGCCAGCAGTGAAACTAGCGGGGGGGCAGATACGCAGTATTTT. Its translation is CASSETSGGADTQYF.

This rearrangement joins TRBV11-2 to TRBJ2-7, with D uncertain. Trimming stripped 5 bases from V and 0 bases from J, with 14 bases between. Germline V gene sequence: CDR1 SGHAT, CDR2 FQNNGV. CDR3 length: 15 amino acids. This chain's CDR3 is CASSLAFLSSYEQYF. The CDR3 nucleotides read TGTGCCAGCAGCCTCGCTTTTCTCAGCTCCTACGAGCAGTACTTC.

The chain is built from TRBV5-6 and TRBJ2-7, with D hard to call. The CDR3 has 17 amino acids. CDR1 and CDR2 from the germline V gene are SGHDT and YYEEEE. V lost 4 bases to trimming and J lost 4 bases, with 24 bases between them. In DNA form, the CDR3 reads TGTGCCAGCAGCCCCCCCCCGATGGCTGAGGCGACTTACGAGCAGTACTTC. Encoded protein: CASSPPPMAEATYEQYF.

This clone appeared a single time. The rearrangement links TRBV7-6 to TRBJ2-7, with 7 bases identical to TRBD1. Unmatched junction bases numbered 6, after V lost 4 bases and J lost 6 bases. Germline CDR1 SGHVS, CDR2 FNYEAQ. There are 13 residues in the CDR3. Written as DNA, the CDR3 is TGTGCCAGCAGCTCAGACAGGGTGAGCGAGCAGTACTTC. As protein: CASSSDRVSEQYF.

The rearrangement uses TRBV6-5 and TRBJ1-1; 7 bases are shared with TRBD1. There are 14 residues in the CDR3. V lost 5 bases, J lost 4 bases, and 7 bases stayed unmatched. Germline-derived CDR1 and CDR2 are MNHEY and SVGAGI. The CDR3 nucleotides are TGTGCCAGCAGTGTAGGGGGCGCGGGCACTGAAGCTTTCTTT. It is translated as CASSVGGAGTEAFF.